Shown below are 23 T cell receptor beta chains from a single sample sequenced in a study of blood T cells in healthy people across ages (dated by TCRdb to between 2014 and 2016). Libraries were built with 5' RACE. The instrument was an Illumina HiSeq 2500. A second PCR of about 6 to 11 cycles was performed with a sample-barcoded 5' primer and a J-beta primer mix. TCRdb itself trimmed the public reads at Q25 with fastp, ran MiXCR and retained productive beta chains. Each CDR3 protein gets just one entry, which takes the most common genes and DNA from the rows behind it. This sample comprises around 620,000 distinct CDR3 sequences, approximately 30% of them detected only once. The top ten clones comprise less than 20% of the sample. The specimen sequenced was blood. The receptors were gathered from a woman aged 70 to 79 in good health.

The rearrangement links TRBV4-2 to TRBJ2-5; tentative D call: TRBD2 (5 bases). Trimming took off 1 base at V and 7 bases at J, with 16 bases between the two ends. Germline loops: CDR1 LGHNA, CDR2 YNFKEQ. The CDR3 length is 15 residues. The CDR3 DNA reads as TGTGCCAGCAGCCAAGCGACTATACCTAAGAGGACCCAGTACTTC. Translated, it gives CASSQATIPKRTQYF.

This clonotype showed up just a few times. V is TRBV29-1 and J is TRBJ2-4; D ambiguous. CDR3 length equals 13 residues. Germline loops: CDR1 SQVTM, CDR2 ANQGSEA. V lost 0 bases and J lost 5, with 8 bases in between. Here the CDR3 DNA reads TGCAGCGTTGAAGATCCGCAGCAAAACATTCAGTACTTC. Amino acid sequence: CSVEDPQQNIQYF. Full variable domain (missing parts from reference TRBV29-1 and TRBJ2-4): SAVISQKPSRDICQRGTSLTIQCQVDSQVTMMFWYRQQPGQSLTLIATANQGSEATYESGFVIDKFPISRPNLTFSTLTVSNMSPEDSSIYLCSVEDPQQNIQYFGAGTRLSVL.

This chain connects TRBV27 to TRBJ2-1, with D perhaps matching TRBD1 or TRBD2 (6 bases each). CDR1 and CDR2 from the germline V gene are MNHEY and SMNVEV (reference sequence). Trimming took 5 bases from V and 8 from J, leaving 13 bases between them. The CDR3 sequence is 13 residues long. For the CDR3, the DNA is TGTGCCAGCAGTGCGAACAGGGAGGATGAGCAGTTCTTC. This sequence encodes CASSANREDEQFF.

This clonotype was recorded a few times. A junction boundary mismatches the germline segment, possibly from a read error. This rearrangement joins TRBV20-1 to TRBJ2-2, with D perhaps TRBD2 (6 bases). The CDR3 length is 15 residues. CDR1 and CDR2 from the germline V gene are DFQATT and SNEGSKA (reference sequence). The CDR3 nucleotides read TGCAGTGCTAGAGATCGGGCGGGGAACATCGGGGAGCTGTTTTTT. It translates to CSARDRAGNIGELFF.

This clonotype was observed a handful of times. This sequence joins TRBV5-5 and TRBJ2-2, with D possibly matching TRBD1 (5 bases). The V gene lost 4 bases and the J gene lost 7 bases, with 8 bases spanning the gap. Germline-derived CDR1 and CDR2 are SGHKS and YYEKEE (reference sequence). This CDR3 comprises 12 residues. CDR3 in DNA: TGTGCCAGCAGCCCCAGGGACGGGGAGCTGTTTTTT. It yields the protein CASSPRDGELFF.

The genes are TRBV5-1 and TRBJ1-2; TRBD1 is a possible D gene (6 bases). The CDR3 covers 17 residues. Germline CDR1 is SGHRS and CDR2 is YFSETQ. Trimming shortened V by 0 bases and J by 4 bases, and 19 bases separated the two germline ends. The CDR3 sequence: CASSLDLLPRGFYGYTF. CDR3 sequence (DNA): TGCGCCAGCAGCTTGGATCTCCTGCCCAGGGGATTCTATGGCTACACCTTC.

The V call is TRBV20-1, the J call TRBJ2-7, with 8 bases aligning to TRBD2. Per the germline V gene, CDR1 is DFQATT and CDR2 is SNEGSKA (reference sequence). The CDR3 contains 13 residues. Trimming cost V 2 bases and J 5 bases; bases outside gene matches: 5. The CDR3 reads CSARMGLEDEQYF. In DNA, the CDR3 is TGCAGTGCTAGAATGGGACTAGAGGACGAGCAGTACTTC.

CDR3 in amino acids: CASSPRGTSGANEQFF. In nucleotides, the CDR3 is TGCGCCAGCAGCCCGAGAGGGACTAGCGGGGCCAATGAGCAGTTCTTC. The V and J genes are TRBV5-1 and TRBJ2-1; 13 bases align to TRBD2. This CDR3 region has 16 residues. Per germline, CDR1 SGHRS and CDR2 YFSETQ. J gave up 6 bases and V 4 bases, and 7 bases lay outside the gene matches.

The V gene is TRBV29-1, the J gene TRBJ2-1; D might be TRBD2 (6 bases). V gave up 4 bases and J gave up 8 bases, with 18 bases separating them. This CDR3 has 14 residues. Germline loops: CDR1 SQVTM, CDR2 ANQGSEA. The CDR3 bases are TGCAGCGTTGTAGAACGGACTACCGTGCATGAGCAGTTCTTC. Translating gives CSVVERTTVHEQFF.

The CDR3 here is CSARALTGSPTYEQYF. DNA of the CDR3: TGCAGTGCTAGAGCGCTCACAGGGTCCCCAACCTACGAGCAGTACTTC. The V gene is TRBV20-1, the J gene TRBJ2-5, with D tentatively TRBD1 (6 bases). The last part of the DNA fits TRBJ2-7 better; the J call may be wrong. CDR1 is DFQATT, CDR2 SNEGSKA, per germline (reference sequence). The CDR3 loop spans 16 amino acids.

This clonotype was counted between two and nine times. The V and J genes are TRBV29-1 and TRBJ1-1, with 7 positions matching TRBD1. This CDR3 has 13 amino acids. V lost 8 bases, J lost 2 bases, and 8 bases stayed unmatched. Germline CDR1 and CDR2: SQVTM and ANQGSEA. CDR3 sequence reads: CSFMGQINTEAFF. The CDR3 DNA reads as TGCAGCTTTATGGGACAGATCAACACTGAAGCTTTCTTT.

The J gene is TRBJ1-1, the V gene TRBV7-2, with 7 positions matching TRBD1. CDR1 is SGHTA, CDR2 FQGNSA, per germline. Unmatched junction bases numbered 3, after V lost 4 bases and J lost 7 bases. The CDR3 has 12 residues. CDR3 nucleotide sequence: TGTGCCAGCAGCTGGGGACAGCTTGAAGCTTTCTTT. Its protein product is CASSWGQLEAFF.

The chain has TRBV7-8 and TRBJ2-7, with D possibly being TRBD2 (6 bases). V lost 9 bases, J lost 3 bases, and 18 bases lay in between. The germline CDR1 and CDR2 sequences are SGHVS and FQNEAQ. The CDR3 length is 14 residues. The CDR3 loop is CASRPGTSNYEQYF. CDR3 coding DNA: TGTGCCAGTCGCCCCGGGACTTCCAACTACGAGCAGTACTTC.

CDR3 amino acids: CSAPGQDEKLFF. CDR3 bases: TGCAGTGCTCCCGGACAAGATGAAAAACTGTTTTTT. V usage is TRBV20-1 and J usage is TRBJ1-4, with D possibly being TRBD1 (5 bases). This CDR3 region has 12 residues. Trimming removed 5 bases at V and 6 bases at J, with 10 bases between. The germline CDR1 and CDR2 sequences are DFQATT and SNEGSKA (reference sequence).

The CDR3: CASSPGGSTEQYF. Here the CDR3 DNA reads TGTGCCAGCAGCCCCGGGGGTAGCACCGAGCAGTACTTC. The J gene is TRBJ2-5, the V gene TRBV7-3; possible D gene TRBD2, 6 bases. With the DNA end fitting TRBJ2-7 better, the J assignment may be wrong. The germline gives CDR1 SGHTA, CDR2 FQGTGA. The CDR3 runs 13 residues.

In DNA form, the CDR3 reads TGTGCCAGCAGCTTTTTCGGGACCTACGAGCAGTACTTC. Translated: CASSFFGTYEQYF. V usage is TRBV11-2 and J usage is TRBJ2-7; tentatively, D is TRBD2 (5 bases). The CDR3 covers 13 residues. In germline, CDR1 is SGHAT, CDR2 FQNNGV. V lost 3 bases, J lost 2 bases, and 8 bases lay in between.

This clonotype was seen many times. The CDR3, as DNA: TGTGCCAGCAGCTCCCAGGGGTATGGCTACACCTTC. This sequence encodes CASSSQGYGYTF. The rearrangement links TRBV7-9 to TRBJ1-2; D is perhaps TRBD1 (6 bases). Per germline, CDR1 SEHNR and CDR2 FQNEAQ (reference sequence). The CDR3 runs to 12 residues. Trimming cost V 4 bases and J 5 bases, with 8 bases left between them.

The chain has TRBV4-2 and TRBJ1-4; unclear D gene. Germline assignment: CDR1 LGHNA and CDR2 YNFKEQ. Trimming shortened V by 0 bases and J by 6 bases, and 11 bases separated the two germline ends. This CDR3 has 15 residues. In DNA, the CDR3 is TGTGCCAGCAGCCAAGATCCCCGGGAGGATGAAAAACTGTTTTTT. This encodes CASSQDPREDEKLFF.

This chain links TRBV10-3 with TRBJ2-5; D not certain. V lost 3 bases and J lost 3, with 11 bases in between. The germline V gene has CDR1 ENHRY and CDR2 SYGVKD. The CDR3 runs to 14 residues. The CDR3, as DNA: TGTGCCATCAGTGAATCCGGCACAAAAGAGACCCAGTACTTC. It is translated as CAISESGTKETQYF.

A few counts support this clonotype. CDR3 nucleotides: TGTGCCAGCAGCCCAGGACAGGGGAAGTCCTACGAGCAGTACTTC. This gives the protein CASSPGQGKSYEQYF. The V and J genes are TRBV4-2 and TRBJ2-7, with TRBD1 identical over 9 bases. CDR1 and CDR2 from the germline V gene are LGHNA and YNFKEQ. V lost 4 bases to trimming and J lost 1 base; unmatched junction nucleotides: 5. The CDR3 has 15 residues.

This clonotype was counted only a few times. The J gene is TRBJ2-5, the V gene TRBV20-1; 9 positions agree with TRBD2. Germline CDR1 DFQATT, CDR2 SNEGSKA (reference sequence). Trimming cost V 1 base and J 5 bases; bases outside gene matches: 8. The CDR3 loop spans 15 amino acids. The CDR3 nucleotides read TGCAGTGCTAGAGCTGGCGGGGGGGCCGCGGAGACCCAGTACTTC. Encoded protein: CSARAGGGAAETQYF.

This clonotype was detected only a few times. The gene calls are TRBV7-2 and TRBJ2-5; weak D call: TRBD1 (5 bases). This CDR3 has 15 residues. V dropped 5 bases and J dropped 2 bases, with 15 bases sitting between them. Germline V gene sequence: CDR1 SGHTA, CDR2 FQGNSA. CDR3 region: CASSPDRQLQETQYF. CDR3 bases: TGTGCCAGCAGCCCGGACCGACAGTTACAAGAGACCCAGTACTTC.

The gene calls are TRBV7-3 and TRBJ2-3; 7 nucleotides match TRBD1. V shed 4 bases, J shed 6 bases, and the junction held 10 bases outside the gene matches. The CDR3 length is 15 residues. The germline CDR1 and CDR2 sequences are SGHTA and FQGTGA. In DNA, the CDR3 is TGTGCCAGCAGCTCATATGGACAGGACGGGGATACGCAGTATTTT. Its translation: CASSSYGQDGDTQYF.